This entry concerns a single TCR beta chain. A quantity of about 0.45 to 1 ug RNA underwent reverse transcription using random hexamers. TCRdb re-called the immunoSEQ multiplex PCR reads through MiXCR, storing one row per CDR3 protein. The repertoire includes tens of thousands of distinct CDR3 sequences, 95% to 96% of them detected once, and 0.085% to 0.14% sits in the top ten. TCR beta sequencing was performed on blood CD8+ and CD4+ T cells. FACS was used to enrich TEMRA cells, whereas the CD8+ and CD4+ T cells were obtained by negative isolation. With 2 bases removed from V and 9 bases from J, the gap between germline ends came to 14 bases. CDR3 length: 13 residues. The V gene's germline CDR1 is GTSNPN and CDR2 SVGIG (reference sequence). The data belong to a study of CD8 T cells in Susac syndrome.

Sequencing was performed on CD4+ T cells from PBMCs. The TCR sequence derives from a human donor with multiple sclerosis. This chain links TRBV30 with TRBJ1-5, with D hard to call. DNA of the CDR3: TGTGCCTGGAGTAGGCAGGCTCCCACGCCCCAGCATTTT. Translating gives CAWSRQAPTPQHF.